This TCR beta chain stems from a study of tumor-infiltrating lymphocytes in primary liver carcinoma. Study-wide background: Patients underwent surgical resection for primary liver carcinoma.

Germline V gene sequence: CDR1 MNHEY, CDR2 SVGEGT. The CDR3 runs to 22 residues. To note about this clonotype: At one boundary the junction diverges from the germline segment, which might be a read error.

TCR beta cDNA was prepared out of around 460 ng total RNA by means of a constant-region primer. Slightly modified ARM-PCR served as the procedure for the TCR beta libraries. These libraries came from three rounds of nested multiplex PCR. TRBV1-TRBV30 forward and Cbeta reverse primers drove the first two roughly 10-cycle rounds. TCRdb fed the multiplex PCR reads into MiXCR, producing one record per CDR3 protein. Of fewer than 350,000 distinct CDR3 sequences detected, roughly 60% appear once; the ten largest clones hold approximately 9%. For blood RNA, unsorted whole blood served as the source, and germline DNA was extracted too.

This receptor was taken from a man aged 40-55 years with primary liver carcinoma and hepatitis B virus infection. The chain has TRBV6-2 or TRBV6-3 and TRBJ2-1, with 10 bases fitting TRBD2. Material: peripheral blood. The CDR3 DNA is TGTGCCAATAGTTTCCTGATTGAGGCGTGGGTTCTAGCGGGAGAGAGGGTCAATGATCAGTTCTTC. Its translation is CANSFLIEAWVLAGERVNDQFF.